These 17 T cell receptor beta chains came from one sample sequenced in a study of blood T cells in healthy people across ages. Alongside a J-beta primer mix, a sample-barcoded 5' primer served in a second PCR lasting about 6 to 12 cycles. One entry per CDR3 protein, called by TCRdb with MiXCR from the 5' RACE reads. In the table there are 650,000 to 1,000,000 distinct CDR3 sequences, 35% to 40% of which are singletons. Sequencing input: blood. The receptors were gathered from a man younger than 30 in good health.

This chain connects TRBV6-5 to TRBJ2-2; the match to TRBD2 covers 14 bases. This CDR3 has 18 amino acids. Germline V gene sequence: CDR1 MNHEY, CDR2 SVGAGI. After removal of 2 bases from V and 1 base from J, the junction contained 3 bases not matched to a gene. Here the CDR3 reads CASSYGTSGGQNTGELFF. CDR3 nucleotides: TGTGCCAGCAGTTACGGGACTAGCGGGGGCCAGAACACCGGGGAGCTGTTTTTT.

This clonotype showed up just a few times. V is TRBV20-1 and J is TRBJ2-3, with 8 nucleotides matching TRBD1. V was pared by 1 base and J by 2 bases, with 11 bases of the junction left unmatched. The CDR3 is made up of 17 amino acids. Germline CDR1 and CDR2: DFQATT and SNEGSKA (reference sequence). The CDR3 DNA sequence: TGCAGTGCTAGAGCCCTCAGACAGGGGTTTGACACAGATACGCAGTATTTT. As protein: CSARALRQGFDTDTQYF.

The chain combines TRBV13 with TRBJ2-3; D could derive from TRBD1 or TRBD2 (5 bases each). This CDR3 is built from 17 residues. CDR1 is PRHDT and CDR2 is FYEKMQ in the germline V gene (reference sequence). V lost 1 base and J 6 bases, leaving 20 bases between the germline ends. The CDR3 DNA is TGTGCCAGCAGCTTAGAGGGGCTTGGGAGTCCGACGGATACGCAGTATTTT. Protein product: CASSLEGLGSPTDTQYF.

The chain employs TRBV12-3 or TRBV12-4 and TRBJ1-2; no definite D call. CDR3 length equals 13 residues. The germline V and J ends were trimmed by 5 bases and 1 base, with 8 bases remaining between them. The CDR3 coding sequence is TGTGCCAGCAGTCCTAATATTAACTATGGCTACACCTTC. Amino acids: CASSPNINYGYTF.

This clonotype was detected many times. The CDR3 coding sequence is TGCAGCGCCGGATCAGGGGGCGCCGACTATGGCTACACCTTC. This gives the protein CSAGSGGADYGYTF. The chain couples TRBV29-1 to TRBJ1-2, with 8 bases fitting TRBD1. V was clipped by 7 bases and J by 3 bases; unmatched bases: 10. CDR1 and CDR2 from the germline V gene are SQVTM and ANQGSEA. The CDR3 consists of 14 residues. The whole variable domain, filled in from reference TRBV29-1 and TRBJ1-2, reads SAVISQKPSRDICQRGTSLTIQCQVDSQVTMMFWYRQQPGQSLTLIATANQGSEATYESGFVIDKFPISRPNLTFSTLTVSNMSPEDSSIYLCSAGSGGADYGYTFGSGTRLTVV.

The chain joins TRBV21-1 to TRBJ1-6; the table gives TRBD1 as D, unverified against the DNA. TRBV21-1 is deemed a pseudogene. The CDR3 contains 18 residues. Written as DNA, the CDR3 is TGTGCCAGCAGCAAAGGCTGGGCGGTAGCCATGAAGAATTCACCCCTCCACTTT. This sequence encodes CASSKGWAVAMKNSPLHF.

The rearrangement uses TRBV4-1 and TRBJ2-5; weak D call: TRBD2 (5 bases). Per germline, CDR1 MGHRA and CDR2 YSYEKL. The CDR3 length is 17 residues. The V end lost 0 bases, the J end lost 11 bases, and 25 bases lay between the germline ends. The CDR3 DNA reads TGCGCCAGCAGCCAAGAAGCTGGCCAGGACTCCTACAATGAGCAGTACTTC. Translation gives CASSQEAGQDSYNEQYF.

This chain links TRBV12-3 or TRBV12-4 with TRBJ2-5; TRBD2 might be the D (5 bases). This CDR3 contains 16 residues. With 4 bases removed from V and 7 bases from J, the gap between germline ends came to 22 bases. The CDR3 coding sequence is TGTGCCAGCAGTTCCTCATTGGCGGACCGTGAGGGGACCCAGTACTTC. Residues: CASSSSLADREGTQYF.

This clonotype was detected a few times. V usage is TRBV6-2 or TRBV6-3 and J usage is TRBJ2-4; no definite D call. Trimming cost V 3 bases and J 0 bases, with 12 bases left between them. This CDR3 has 16 amino acids. Germline V CDR1 and CDR2: MNHEY, SVGEGT. CDR3 amino acids: CASSYSVALAKNIQYF. The CDR3 DNA reads TGTGCCAGCAGTTATTCCGTGGCTCTAGCCAAAAACATTCAGTACTTC.

A word on this clonotype: One end of the junction does not line up with germline, which may come from a read error. The chain has TRBV5-6 and TRBJ1-5, with D maybe TRBD1 (5 bases). Germline values: CDR1 SGHDT, CDR2 YYEEEE. This CDR3 has 17 amino acids. CDR3 sequence: CASSLGVDIGSNRPQHF. The CDR3 region has the DNA TGTGCCAGCAGCTTGGGGGTGGACATCGGTAGCAATCGGCCCCAGCATTTT.

This clonotype has more than one count but fewer than ten. The rearrangement joins TRBV10-3 to TRBJ1-2; D might be TRBD1 (6 bases). The CDR3 has 15 residues. Germline V gene data show CDR1 as ENHRY and CDR2 as SYGVKD. Trimming stripped 6 bases from V and 4 bases from J, with 18 bases between. DNA of the CDR3: TGTGCCATCAGCTCCCGGGACCAACAGGGCTATGGCTACACCTTC. This encodes CAISSRDQQGYGYTF.

This clonotype was counted between two and nine times. This sequence joins TRBV7-9 and TRBJ2-5; the match to TRBD2 covers 10 bases. Germline values: CDR1 SEHNR, CDR2 FQNEAQ (reference sequence). The V gene end was trimmed by 4 bases and the J gene end by 11 bases; junction bases not matched to a gene: 13. This CDR3 comprises 15 residues. The CDR3 here is CASSYLGLAMNEQYF. Written as DNA, the CDR3 is TGTGCCAGCAGCTACCTGGGACTAGCGATGAATGAGCAGTACTTC. The variable domain in full, with the rest retrieved from reference TRBV7-9 and TRBJ2-5, is DTGVSQNPRHKITKRGQNVTFRCDPISEHNRLYWYRQTLGQGPEFLTYFQNEAQLEKSRLLSDRFSAERPKGSFSTLEIQRTEQGDSAMYLCASSYLGLAMNEQYFGPGTRLLVL.

The chain couples TRBV19 to TRBJ2-3; D ambiguous. Per germline, CDR1 LNHDA and CDR2 SQIVND (reference sequence). Trimming pared 6 bases from V and 4 bases from J, leaving 14 bases between. CDR3 size: 14 residues. Here the CDR3 DNA reads TGTGCCAGTAGCCAGGTTTACCAGGCAGATACGCAGTATTTT. Translation: CASSQVYQADTQYF.

This clonotype was recorded at least ten times. The J gene is TRBJ2-3, the V gene TRBV7-2; D remains unclear. Trimming pared 5 bases from V and 3 bases from J, leaving 9 bases between. The CDR3 runs to 13 residues. Germline CDR1 reads SGHTA; CDR2 reads FQGNSA. Here the CDR3 reads CASSSLGTDTQYF. The CDR3, as DNA: TGTGCCAGCAGCAGCCTCGGGACAGATACGCAGTATTTT.

The rearrangement joins TRBV29-1 to TRBJ2-1; TRBD1 matches 9 bases. With 5 bases clipped from V and 4 bases from J, the junction kept 3 bases outside the gene matches. Germline loops: CDR1 SQVTM, CDR2 ANQGSEA. The CDR3 loop spans 13 amino acids. The CDR3 protein is CSVTGQGYNEQFF. The CDR3 coding sequence is TGCAGCGTTACGGGACAGGGTTACAATGAGCAGTTCTTC.

This clonotype was observed many times. The rearrangement links TRBV12-3 or TRBV12-4 to TRBJ1-5; possibly TRBD1 for D (5 bases). The CDR3 sequence is 16 residues long. Trimming removed 1 base at V and 0 bases at J, with 10 bases between. For the CDR3, the DNA is TGTGCCAGCAGTTTAGGGGGACCACTTAGCAATCAGCCCCAGCATTTT. Translated, it gives CASSLGGPLSNQPQHF.

This clonotype was detected only a few times. The V call is TRBV7-9, the J call TRBJ2-7; 7 nucleotides line up with TRBD1. This CDR3 is 16 amino acids long. The trim removed 5 bases at V and 3 bases at J, leaving 13 bases unmatched. Germline V gives CDR1 SEHNR, CDR2 FQNEAQ (reference sequence). The CDR3 region is CASSPASGQTYYEQYF. The CDR3 DNA reads as TGTGCCAGCAGCCCCGCGTCGGGACAGACCTACTACGAGCAGTACTTC.